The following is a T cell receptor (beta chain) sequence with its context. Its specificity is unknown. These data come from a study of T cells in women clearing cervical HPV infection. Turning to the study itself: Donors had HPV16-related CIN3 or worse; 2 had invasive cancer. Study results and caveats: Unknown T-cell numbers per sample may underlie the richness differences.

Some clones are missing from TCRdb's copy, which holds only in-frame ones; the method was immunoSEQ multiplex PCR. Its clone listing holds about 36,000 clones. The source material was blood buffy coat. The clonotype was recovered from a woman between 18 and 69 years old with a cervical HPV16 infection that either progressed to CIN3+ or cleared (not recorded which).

The sequenced CDR3 bases are TGTGCCAGCAGCGGAAAGCAGGGCCCAGAGGAGACC. The encoded protein is CASSGKQGPEET. The CDR3 in its entirety is CASSGKQGPEETQYF. V is TRBV7-2 and J is TRBJ2-5, with a tentative D call TRBD1 (5 bases). The CDR3 end lies 3 residues beyond the end of the read and is filled in from the germline J gene. Germline CDR1 SGHTA, CDR2 FQGNSA. This CDR3 region has 15 residues. The V end lost 5 bases, the J end lost 5 bases, and 18 bases lay between the germline ends.